This T cell receptor beta chain was identified during a study of T-cell memory formation after mild COVID-19. Study background: For the most part, TCR clusters were specific to one donor. General study findings and limits: The CD4+ clones that contracted clustered mainly within CM and EM, and the CD8+ clones concentrated in EMRA. Pre-infection memory already had some responding clones, implying cross-reactive memory joined.

This CDR3 contains 15 residues. Trimming took 4 bases from V and 2 from J, leaving 13 bases between them. Per germline, CDR1 ENHRY and CDR2 SYGVKD. This clonotype was recorded at least ten times. What it binds is unknown. TCRdb ran MiXCR on the 5' RACE reads and lists one entry per CDR3 protein. The data hold about 190,000 distinct CDR3 sequences, with around 18% observed a single time. The sequenced sample was PBMCs or a T cell subset sorted from them (not recorded which). The V gene is TRBV10-3, the J gene TRBJ2-3; D not resolved. The receptor was derived from an adult woman who had mild COVID-19 (a few samples of this study predate the infection). Cell type and time point are not known. CDR3 bases: TGTGCCATCAGTGGTAACAGCCTAAACACAGATACGCAGTATTTT. Translated, it gives CAISGNSLNTDTQYF.